The clone carrying this T cell receptor (beta chain) was observed a single time. This sample is part of a study of T cell changes during pregnancy in multiple sclerosis. The length of the CDR3 is 15 residues. Trimming removed 2 bases from V and 7 bases from J; junction bases left unmatched: 4. Germline V gives CDR1 SGDLS, CDR2 YYNGEE. TCRdb's table, derived via immunoSEQ multiplex PCR, lists solely in-frame clones and lacks some. Here the sample spans more than 35,000 clones, roughly nine tenths being singletons. This receptor was obtained from a female donor in good health, enrolled as a control in a pregnancy study. Source: CD4+ T cells from peripheral blood mononuclear cells, taken in the third trimester of pregnancy. The V and J genes are TRBV9 and TRBJ1-4, with 11 bases that match TRBD1. The CDR3: CASSVRTGGGEKLFF. CDR3 DNA sequence: TGTGCCAGCAGCGTGCGGACAGGGGGCGGTGAAAAACTGTTTTTT.